The 14 T cell receptor beta chains below come from one sample, sequenced in a study of shared clonotypes between healthy human individuals. Repertoires were generated with immunoSEQ multiplex PCR, while TCRdb's copy carries only in-frame clones and drops some. The sample holds about 1 million clones, around 75% seen once. The sample comprised memory CD4+ T cells sorted from blood. Stated subset: CD45RA-negative fraction. The source of these receptors is a man aged 18 to 29 in good health.

The chain employs TRBV7-2 and TRBJ2-7, with D possibly matching TRBD2 (6 bases). This CDR3 region has 12 residues. Trimming stripped 5 bases from V and 5 bases from J, with 10 bases between. Germline V gene lookup returns CDR1 SGHTA and CDR2 FQGNSA. CDR3 region: CASSLGTDEQYF. DNA of the CDR3: TGTGCCAGCAGCCTTGGGACTGACGAGCAGTACTTC.

This rearrangement joins TRBV5-1 to TRBJ2-2; D call uncertain. Germline V gene sequence: CDR1 SGHRS, CDR2 YFSETQ. Deletions cut 5 bases from V and 0 bases from J, with 8 bases between. This CDR3 contains 14 residues. CDR3 amino acids: CASSSTPNTGELFF. CDR3 in DNA: TGCGCCAGCAGTTCTACACCGAACACCGGGGAGCTGTTTTTT.

The chain has TRBV6-1 and TRBJ2-2; TRBD1 agrees at 11 bases. The CDR3 consists of 15 residues. V shed 6 bases, J shed 6 bases, and the junction held 6 bases outside the gene matches. Per germline, CDR1 MNHNS and CDR2 SASEGT. The DNA for the CDR3 is TGTGCCAGCAGAACCTCGGGACAGGGGGCCGGGGAGCTGTTTTTT. Translating it yields CASRTSGQGAGELFF.

J is TRBJ2-5 and V is TRBV11-2, with 13 bases fitting TRBD2. V shed 0 bases, J shed 5 bases, and the junction held 15 bases outside the gene matches. The CDR3 is 20 amino acids. The germline gives CDR1 SGHAT, CDR2 FQNNGV. In DNA, the CDR3 is TGTGCCAGCAGCTTAGAGGGTCCGGGACTAGCGGGAACCCCTCGGGAGACCCAGTACTTC. Amino acids: CASSLEGPGLAGTPRETQYF. The whole variable domain, remainder taken from reference TRBV11-2 and TRBJ2-5, is EAGVAQSPRYKIIEKRQSVAFWCNPISGHATLYWYQQILGQGPKLLIQFQNNGVVDDSQLPKDRFSAERLKGVDSTLKIQPAKLEDSAVYLCASSLEGPGLAGTPRETQYFGPGTRLLVL.

The genes are TRBV11-1 and TRBJ1-2; D possibly corresponds to TRBD1 (5 bases). The germline V gene has CDR1 SGHAT and CDR2 FQDESV (reference sequence). There are 14 residues in the CDR3. Trimming cost V 1 base and J 2 bases, with 8 bases left between them. CDR3 loop: CASSLGDANYGYTF. The CDR3 DNA reads as TGTGCCAGCAGCTTAGGGGACGCCAACTATGGCTACACCTTC.

In its sample, this clone was seen once. Compared with germline, one end of the junction differs, possibly owing to a read error. The chain links TRBV9 to TRBJ2-3, with D unclear. The germline gives CDR1 SGDLS, CDR2 YYNGEE. This CDR3 is built from 14 residues. The CDR3 is CAGSVEQATDTQYF. CDR3 nucleotides: TGTGCCGGCAGCGTAGAACAAGCCACAGATACGCAGTATTTT.

The rearrangement joins TRBV12-5 to TRBJ2-2; possibly TRBD1 for D (5 bases). Trimming shortened V by 4 bases and J by 3 bases, and 12 bases separated the two germline ends. There are 15 residues in the CDR3. Germline CDR1 is LGHNT and CDR2 is FRNRAP. CDR3 DNA: TGTGCTAGTGGTTGGGGCGCAGTAGACACCGGGGAGCTGTTTTTT. It yields the protein CASGWGAVDTGELFF. Complete variable domain (other parts from reference TRBV12-5 and TRBJ2-2): DARVTQTPRHKVTEMGQEVTMRCQPILGHNTVFWYRQTMMQGLELLAYFRNRAPLDDSGMPKDRFSAEMPDATLATLKIQPSEPRDSAVYFCASGWGAVDTGELFFGEGSRLTVL.

This clone showed up many times. This rearrangement joins TRBV5-1 to TRBJ2-1, with TRBD1 matching 7 bases. The junction had 13 bases not matched to a gene; V was cut back by 4 bases and J by 6 bases. The CDR3 extends over 16 amino acids. CDR1 and CDR2 (germline): SGHRS, YFSETQ. The CDR3 reads CASSRLGQLTLNEQFF. The CDR3 coding sequence is TGCGCCAGCAGCAGGTTGGGACAGCTAACCCTCAATGAGCAGTTCTTC.

This rearrangement joins TRBV9 to TRBJ2-1, with D possibly being TRBD2 (5 bases). Deletions cut 0 bases from V and 3 bases from J, with 10 bases between. The germline V gene has CDR1 SGDLS and CDR2 YYNGEE. The length of the CDR3 is 15 residues. CDR3 region: CASSVAPSGYNEQFF. The DNA of the CDR3 is TGTGCCAGCAGCGTAGCTCCCAGCGGCTACAATGAGCAGTTCTTC.

This clone appeared a few times. Other nucleotide sequences in the sample specify the same CDR3. The V call is TRBV27, the J call TRBJ1-2; TRBD1 matches 7 bases. The CDR3 runs 14 residues. Germline CDR1 reads MNHEY; CDR2 reads SMNVEV (reference sequence). V gave up 3 bases and J gave up 4 bases; unmatched junction bases: 5. This CDR3 is CASSLKGAAYGYTF. The CDR3 DNA follows: TGTGCCAGCAGTTTGAAGGGGGCGGCCTATGGCTACACCTTC.

The chain carries TRBV4-1 and TRBJ2-3; D perhaps matches TRBD2 (7 bases). V was shortened by 4 bases and J by 6 bases, with 17 bases between the two germline ends. This CDR3 has 15 residues. Germline CDR1 is MGHRA and CDR2 is YSYEKL. CDR3 nucleotides: TGCGCCAGCAGCCTCGCCCTAGGGGGGGGTGATACGCAGTATTTT. As protein: CASSLALGGGDTQYF.

The chain carries TRBV7-2 and TRBJ2-3; D gene unclear. The CDR3 is 15 residues long. Looked up from germline, CDR1 is SGHTA and CDR2 is FQGNSA. V was clipped by 2 bases and J by 0 bases, with 9 bases between them. The CDR3 DNA is TGTGCCAGCAGCTTAACCTATCGCAGCACAGATACGCAGTATTTT. The encoded protein is CASSLTYRSTDTQYF.

The chain uses TRBV6-5 and TRBJ2-7; 8 positions agree with TRBD1. CDR3 length: 12 amino acids. Per the germline V gene, CDR1 is MNHEY and CDR2 is SVGAGI. The V and J ends lost 6 bases and 6 bases, in that order; junction bases with no gene match: 4. The CDR3 loop is CASSSGGGEQYF. The CDR3, as DNA: TGTGCCAGCAGCTCAGGGGGCGGCGAGCAGTACTTC.

The chain is built from TRBV18 and TRBJ1-5; perhaps TRBD1 as D (6 bases). CDR3 length: 14 amino acids. Trimming cost V 5 bases and J 4 bases, with 12 bases left between them. CDR1 and CDR2 from the germline V gene are KGHSH and LQKENI. CDR3 DNA: TGTGCCAGCTCAAAAGGGGGGGGGAATCAGCCCCAGCATTTT. This translates into CASSKGGGNQPQHF.